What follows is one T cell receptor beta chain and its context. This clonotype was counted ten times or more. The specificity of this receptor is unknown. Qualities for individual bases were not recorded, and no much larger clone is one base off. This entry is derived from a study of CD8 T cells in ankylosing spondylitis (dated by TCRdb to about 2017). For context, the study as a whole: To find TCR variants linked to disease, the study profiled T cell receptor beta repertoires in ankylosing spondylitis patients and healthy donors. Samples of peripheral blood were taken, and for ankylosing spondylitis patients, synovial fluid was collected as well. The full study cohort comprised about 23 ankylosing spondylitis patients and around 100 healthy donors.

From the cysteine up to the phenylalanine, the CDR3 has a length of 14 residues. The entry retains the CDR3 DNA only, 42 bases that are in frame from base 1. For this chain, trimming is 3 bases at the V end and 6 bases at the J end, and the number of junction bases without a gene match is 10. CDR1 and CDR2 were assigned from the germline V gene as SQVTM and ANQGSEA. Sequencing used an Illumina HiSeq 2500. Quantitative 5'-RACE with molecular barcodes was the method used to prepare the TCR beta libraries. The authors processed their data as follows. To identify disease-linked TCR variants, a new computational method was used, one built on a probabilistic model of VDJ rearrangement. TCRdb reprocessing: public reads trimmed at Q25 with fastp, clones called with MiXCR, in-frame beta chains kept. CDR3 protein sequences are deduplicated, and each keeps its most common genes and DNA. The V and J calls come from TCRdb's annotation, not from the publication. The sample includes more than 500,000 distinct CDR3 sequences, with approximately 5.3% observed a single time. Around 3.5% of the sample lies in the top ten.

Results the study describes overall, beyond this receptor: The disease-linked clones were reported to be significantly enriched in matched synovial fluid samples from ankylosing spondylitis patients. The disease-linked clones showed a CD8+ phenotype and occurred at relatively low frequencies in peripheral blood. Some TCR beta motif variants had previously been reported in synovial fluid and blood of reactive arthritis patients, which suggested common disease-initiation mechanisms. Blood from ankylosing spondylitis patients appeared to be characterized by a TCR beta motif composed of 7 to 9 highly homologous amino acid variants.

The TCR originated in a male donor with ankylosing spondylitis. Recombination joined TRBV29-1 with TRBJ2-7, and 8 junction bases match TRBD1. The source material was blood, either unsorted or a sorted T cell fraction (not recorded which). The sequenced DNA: TGCAGCGTTGAGGGAACAGGGGGTAGAGGCGAGCAGTACTTC. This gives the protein CSVEGTGGRGEQYF.